The present TCR beta chain was sequenced within a study of blood T cell repertoires in COVID-19. About the research overall: Sites across the United States, Italy and Spain contributed samples from acute and convalescent COVID-19. Sources were T cells, B-cell-depleted T cells, or PBMCs; the material itself was cDNA or gDNA.

In the original processing: Scientists estimated how many nucleated cells there were by amplifying reference gene primers. The protocol was immunoSEQ multiplex PCR, while the TCRdb copy is restricted to in-frame clones and leaves out a portion. V and J calls and clone size follow that table, whereas D and trimming were derived from the DNA. In the table there are about 250,000 clones, roughly 80% of which are singletons. The CDR3 is 17 amino acids. Germline trimming cut 7 bases from V and 2 bases from J; bases unmatched to any gene: 9. Per the germline V gene, CDR1 is MNHEY and CDR2 is SMNVEV (reference sequence). This clone is a singleton in its sample.

Material for sequencing was peripheral blood. This TCR was sampled from a woman of 80 years or more with acute or convalescent COVID-19. V usage is TRBV27 and J usage is TRBJ1-5; 12 positions agree with TRBD1. The CDR3 DNA follows: TGTGCCAGCATCCCGGGACAGGGGGCTTTGGGCAATCAGCCCCAGCATTTT. As protein: CASIPGQGALGNQPQHF.